This T cell receptor (beta chain) appears in the sequencing data of a study of HIV-infected patients and healthy controls. Overall study findings and caveats: HIV-associated CDR3 frequencies dropped significantly during therapy; CMV-associated ones, mostly rising, changed nonsignificantly. Significant mean usage differences between HIV-infected patients and controls involved eight alpha and eight beta V genes.

Ten or more counts support this clonotype. Its antigen is not identified. Follow-up blood was drawn about 14 weeks, roughly three months, after antiretroviral therapy began. No cell fractionation was done, so the repertoire covers all unsorted peripheral blood T cells. The CDR3 spans 14 residues. Trimming cost V 4 bases and J 6 bases, with 15 bases left between them. Germline CDR1 reads SGHRS; CDR2 reads YFSETQ. cDNA was made from around 0.45 ug RNA using alpha and beta constant primers. Separate chain-specific third strand synthesis with multiplexing indices produced the alpha and beta libraries. A 5' RACE adapter with a random hexamer and the SP2 primer site was joined to cDNA. One entry per CDR3 protein, called by TCRdb with MiXCR from the 5' RACE reads. The data contain about 6,600 distinct CDR3 sequences, about 9.6% of them singletons.

This sequence originates from an adult with HIV infection. Sequencing used blood, obtained during antiretroviral therapy. The chain joins TRBV5-1 to TRBJ2-3, with a possible D match to TRBD2 (6 bases). In DNA form, the CDR3 reads TGCGCCAGCAGCGGAGGGAGAGAAGGGGATACGCAGTATTTT. Translation: CASSGGREGDTQYF. Together with reference TRBV5-1 and TRBJ2-3, the CDR3 gives the full variable domain: KAGVTQTPRYLIKTRGQQVTLSCSPISGHRSVSWYQQTPGQGLQFLFEYFSETQRNKGNFPGRFSGRQFSNSRSEMNVSTLELGDSALYLCASSGGREGDTQYFGPGTRLTVL.